The rows below give T cell receptor beta chains drawn from one sample of a study of T cell responses to AZD1222 COVID-19 vaccine. Profiling relied on immunoSEQ multiplex PCR, and the TCRdb table lists in-frame clones only, not all of them. The sample has around 100,000 clones; 70% to 90% are singletons. The sample in question was peripheral blood, obtained 28 days after the second AZD1222 dose. The receptors were sampled from an adult who received the AZD1222 COVID-19 vaccine. The CDR3 runs from the conserved cysteine through the conserved F or W. The D gene is left open where the match is weak. Size is stated for part of the rows, as once, few or many counts, or as a class when the clone is expanded.

clone size	V gene	D gene	J gene	CDR3 DNA	CDR3 protein
once	TRBV7-8	NA	TRBJ1-1	TGTGCCAGCAGCTTAGGGACGGTGCCCATGAACACTGAAGCTTTCTTT	CASSLGTVPMNTEAFF
NA	TRBV29-1	TRBD2	TRBJ2-1	TGCAGCGCCGCGGGAGTCTCCTACAATGAGCAGTTCTTC	CSAAGVSYNEQFF
NA	TRBV11-2	NA	TRBJ2-2	TGTGCCAGCAGCGCACGGCAGGGGAACACCGGGGAGCTGTTTTTT	CASSARQGNTGELFF
NA	TRBV19	NA	TRBJ2-7	TGTGCCAGTAGTAGGTACAGCTCCTACGAGCAGTACTTC	CASSRYSSYEQYF
NA	TRBV4-1	TRBD2	TRBJ2-3	TGCGCCAGCAGCCCAGTAGCGGGAGGGCCTGGAGATACGCAGTATTTT	CASSPVAGGPGDTQYF
NA	TRBV9	TRBD2	TRBJ2-1	TGTGCCAGCAGCGTAGTTGCGGGAGGAGGTAATGAGCAGTTCTTC	CASSVVAGGGNEQFF
NA	TRBV10-2	TRBD2	TRBJ2-7	TGCGCCAGCAGTGACAGACTAGCGGGAGGGGCCTCCTACGAGCAGTACTTC	CASSDRLAGGASYEQYF
NA	TRBV7-2	TRBD2	TRBJ2-1	TGTGCCAGCAGCTTTCAAACCGGGACTAGTCGCAATGAGCAGTTCTTC	CASSFQTGTSRNEQFF
NA	TRBV2	NA	TRBJ1-3	TGTGCCAGCAGTGATCAGGGGAACTCTGGAAACACCATATATTTT	CASSDQGNSGNTIYF
once	TRBV2	TRBD2	TRBJ2-1	TGTGCCAGCAGAAAACTAGCGGGAGGATCCTACAATGAGCAGTTCTTC	CASRKLAGGSYNEQFF
NA	TRBV5-4	TRBD1	TRBJ2-7	TGTGCCAGCAGCGCATGGGACAGGGCCTACGAGCAGTACTTC	CASSAWDRAYEQYF
NA	TRBV28	NA	TRBJ2-5	TGTGCCAGCAGCCGCGGTCTAAGCAGAGCCCAGTACTTC	CASSRGLSRAQYF
NA	TRBV6-5	NA	TRBJ2-7	TGTGCCAGCAGTCCCGACTCCATCTTCTACGAGCAGTACTTC	CASSPDSIFYEQYF
NA	TRBV28	NA	TRBJ2-7	TGTGCCAGCAGTTTTATAGGGCAGGGGATGTACGAGCAGTACTTC	CASSFIGQGMYEQYF
NA	TRBV19	TRBD1	TRBJ1-5	TGTGCCAGTAGTACGACAGGGGCAAATCAGCCCCAGCATTTT	CASSTTGANQPQHF
NA	TRBV27	NA	TRBJ1-4	TGTGCCAGCAGCCGAAATGGAGAAGAAAAACTGTTTTTT	CASSRNGEEKLFF
NA	TRBV2	TRBD2	TRBJ2-7	TGTGCCAGCAGTGAAGCTCGAGCGGGAGGCCACTATACCCTCTACGAGCAGTACTTC	CASSEARAGGHYTLYEQYF
NA	TRBV1	NA	TRBJ2-7	TGCACCAGCAGCCAAGTGGCGGGGCTCTACGTGCAGTACTTC	CTSSQVAGLYVQYF
NA	TRBV6-5	TRBD2	TRBJ2-7	TGTGCCAGCAGTACGACTAGCGGGAGTTTTTACGAGCAGTACTTC	CASSTTSGSFYEQYF
NA	TRBV20-1	NA	TRBJ1-5	TGCAGTGTCGCCCCCCATCAGCCCCAGCATTTT	CSVAPHQPQHF
once	TRBV5-1	NA	TRBJ1-3	TGCGCCAGCAGCTTGGTTGGAAACACCATATATTTT	CASSLVGNTIYF
NA	TRBV10-1	NA	TRBJ2-1	TGCGCCAGCAACCGGGAGAGCTCCTACAATGAGCAGTTCTTC	CASNRESSYNEQFF
NA	TRBV3-1/TRBV3-2	TRBD2	TRBJ2-1	TGTGCCAGCAGGGGACTAGCGGGAGCTGAGCAGTTCTTC	CASRGLAGAEQFF
NA	TRBV3-1/TRBV3-2	TRBD1	TRBJ2-1	TGTGCCAGCAGCCCCGGGACAGGGCTCTACAATGAGCAGTTCTTC	CASSPGTGLYNEQFF
once	TRBV28	TRBD1	TRBJ2-1	TGTGCCAGCAGTACCTCGGGACAGGGGTTCGGTGAGCAGTTCTTC	CASSTSGQGFGEQFF
NA	TRBV2	NA	TRBJ2-7	TGTGCCAGCAGCTTATCGGGGGCTTACGAGCAGTACTTC	CASSLSGAYEQYF
NA	TRBV28	TRBD1	TRBJ1-4	TGTGCCAGCAGCCGACAGGGAATTCGAAAACTGTTTTTT	CASSRQGIRKLFF
NA	TRBV7-9	NA	TRBJ1-5	TGTGCCAGCAGCTTAGATCCGGGGGGCAGCCAGCCCCAGCATTTT	CASSLDPGGSQPQHF
NA	TRBV6-1	TRBD1	TRBJ2-5	TGTGCCAGCAGTGAAGCCCGGGACAGGGGGCCGATATCCACTCGAGAGACCCAGTACTTC	CASSEARDRGPISTRETQYF
NA	TRBV3-1/TRBV3-2	TRBD1	TRBJ1-4	TGTGCCAGCAGCCAAAGGGGGCTAGAGGAAAAACTGTTTTTT	CASSQRGLEEKLFF
NA	TRBV4-1	NA	TRBJ1-5	TGCGCCAGCAGCCAAGAAAGCGGACGGACGCATAGGGGGCCCCAGCATTTT	CASSQESGRTHRGPQHF
NA	TRBV6-6	TRBD1	TRBJ2-7	TGTGCCAGCAGTTACTCTCAGGGGGCCCGCGAGCAGTACTTC	CASSYSQGAREQYF
NA	TRBV4-1	TRBD2	TRBJ2-2	TGCGCCAGCAGCCAACGGGTATCCTCCTGGACTAGCGGGAGGGACACCGGGGAGCTGTTTTTT	CASSQRVSSWTSGRDTGELFF
NA	TRBV11-2	TRBD2	TRBJ2-1	TGTGCCAGCAGCCTCGGGGGAGGGATCGTGAATGAGCAGTTCTTC	CASSLGGGIVNEQFF
NA	TRBV19	TRBD2	TRBJ2-3	TGTGCCAGTAGCTCAGGACTAGCGGGAGGGAATTCCACAGATACGCAGTATTTT	CASSSGLAGGNSTDTQYF
once	TRBV18	TRBD1	TRBJ2-1	TGTGCCAGCTCCCTCCTCCGGGGACAGAAAGAAGATGAGCAGTTCTTC	CASSLLRGQKEDEQFF
NA	TRBV6-1	NA	TRBJ2-2	TGTGCCAGCAGTGAAGGGTGGTCTAACACCGGGGAGCTGTTTTTT	CASSEGWSNTGELFF
NA	TRBV7-2	NA	TRBJ2-7	TGTGCCAGCAGCTTATTCGGGCAGGGTTCCAACGAGCAGTACTTC	CASSLFGQGSNEQYF
NA	TRBV5-4	TRBD1	TRBJ1-1	TGTGCCAGCAGCCCTACAGGGGTGAACACTGAAGCTTTCTTT	CASSPTGVNTEAFF
NA	TRBV7-9	NA	TRBJ2-3	TGTGCCAGCAGCTCCCCGGGCGGCACAGGGAGGGCAGATACGCAGTATTTT	CASSSPGGTGRADTQYF
NA	TRBV27	NA	TRBJ1-2	TGTGCCAGCAGGCTGACAGTTAACTATGGCTACACCTTC	CASRLTVNYGYTF
NA	TRBV5-1	TRBD2	TRBJ2-5	TGCGCCAGCAGCCAGGACGGGAGGTTTAAAGAGACCCAGTACTTC	CASSQDGRFKETQYF
NA	TRBV2	NA	TRBJ1-6	TGTGCCAGCAGTGAAGGCCCCTTAGTCGATCCCCTCCACTTT	CASSEGPLVDPLHF
NA	TRBV20-1	NA	TRBJ1-5	TGCAGTGCTAGTGCCTTTCGGGGGAGCCCCAATCAGCCCCAGCATTTT	CSASAFRGSPNQPQHF
NA	TRBV19	NA	TRBJ1-1	TGTGCCAGTAGTCCTATCTCGATCATGAACACTGAAGCTTTCTTT	CASSPISIMNTEAFF
NA	TRBV27	TRBD1	TRBJ1-2	TGTGCCAGCAGTCCAGAGGGACAGCTAAACTATGGCTACACCTTC	CASSPEGQLNYGYTF
NA	TRBV7-9	NA	TRBJ1-2	TGTGCCAGCAGCTTTCAGGGAGCTAACTATGGCTACACCTTC	CASSFQGANYGYTF
NA	TRBV4-1	NA	TRBJ1-5	TGCGCCAGCAGCCGGAGGCATGATAGCAATCAGCCCCAGCATTTT	CASSRRHDSNQPQHF
NA	TRBV5-1	NA	TRBJ1-4	TGCGCCAGCAGCTCTAAAAACAGGGAAATAGCTAATGAAAAACTGTTTTTT	CASSSKNREIANEKLFF
NA	TRBV6-5	TRBD2	TRBJ2-1	TGTGCCAGCAGTTACGTAGCGGGAGGGTACAATGAGCAGTTCTTC	CASSYVAGGYNEQFF
NA	TRBV3-1/TRBV3-2	TRBD2	TRBJ2-5	TGTGCCAGCAGCCTTGAAGCGGGAGAATTCGAAGAGACCCAGTACTTC	CASSLEAGEFEETQYF
NA	TRBV15	TRBD1	TRBJ1-4	TGTGCCACCAGCAGAACCAGGGGGCGTTACGAAAAACTGTTTTTT	CATSRTRGRYEKLFF
NA	TRBV29-1	TRBD2	TRBJ2-1	TGCAGCGGCACACGGACTAGCGGGAGTCACAATGAGCAGTTCTTC	CSGTRTSGSHNEQFF
NA	TRBV19	NA	TRBJ2-1	TGTGCCAGTAACGGGGACCCCCGTGATGAGCAGTTCTTC	CASNGDPRDEQFF
NA	TRBV18	NA	TRBJ2-1	TGTGCCAGCTCACCATCGGGGACTCGCTCCTACAATGAGCAGTTCTTC	CASSPSGTRSYNEQFF
NA	TRBV5-1	NA	TRBJ2-1	TGCGCCAGCAGCTTGTATTACAATGAGCAGTTCTTC	CASSLYYNEQFF
NA	TRBV5-4	NA	TRBJ2-3	TGTGCCAGCAGCCCCCCCCTAGAGAAGAGCACAGATACGCAGTATTTT	CASSPPLEKSTDTQYF
NA	TRBV28	TRBD1	TRBJ1-2	TGTGCCAGTACCACCGGGACAGGGTCGGCTAACTATGGCTACACCTTC	CASTTGTGSANYGYTF
many	TRBV5-1	TRBD1	TRBJ1-2	TGCGCCAGCAGCTTGGGACAGGGAGGTGGCTACACCTTC	CASSLGQGGGYTF